Each of the 6 T cell receptor beta chains below was sequenced from the same sample in a study of control samples from healthy donors and cancer patients. Data came from immunoSEQ multiplex PCR; TCRdb stores just in-frame clones and leaves some out. The sample shows over 120,000 clones, more than 85% of them seen only once. The sample consisted of blood. The receptors come from a man under 40 in good health.

The table lists this clone with a count of one. This chain uses TRBV7-9 with TRBJ2-7, with 7 bases identical to TRBD1. The CDR3 is made up of 13 amino acids. Per the germline V gene, CDR1 is SEHNR and CDR2 is FQNEAQ (reference sequence). The V and J ends lost 10 bases and 3 bases, in that order; junction bases with no gene match: 9. The CDR3 bases are TGTGCCACATCCACCGGGACAGACTACGAGCAGTACTTC. Translating gives CATSTGTDYEQYF.

The V call is TRBV28, the J call TRBJ2-7, with D maybe TRBD2 (5 bases). Trimming took 10 bases from V and 6 from J, leaving 16 bases between them. The length of the CDR3 is 12 residues. Germline CDR1 reads MDHEN; CDR2 reads SYDVKM. The CDR3 nucleotides are TGTGCCACCATTCGTGGCCGGGGCGAGCAGTACTTC. Translation gives CATIRGRGEQYF.

This clone has just one count. This chain joins TRBV14 and TRBJ1-4; the match to TRBD1 covers 9 bases. The CDR3 loop spans 20 amino acids. J lost 3 bases, V lost 1 base, and 15 bases had no gene match. CDR1 is SGHDN, CDR2 FVKESK, per germline. This CDR3 reads CASSQGTKRTGAGANEKLFF. In DNA, the CDR3 is TGTGCCAGCAGCCAAGGCACCAAAAGGACAGGGGCGGGGGCTAATGAAAAACTGTTTTTT.

This rearrangement joins TRBV28 to TRBJ1-2; tentatively, D is TRBD1 (5 bases). V dropped 4 bases and J dropped 2 bases, with 20 bases sitting between them. The CDR3 contains 17 residues. The germline V gene encodes CDR1 MDHEN and CDR2 SYDVKM. CDR3 sequence (DNA): TGTGCCAGCAGTTCTCCCCCACCAGGGAGTGGGAACTATGGCTACACCTTC. Amino acids: CASSSPPPGSGNYGYTF.

The rearrangement joins TRBV2 to TRBJ2-3; 8 positions match TRBD2. The CDR3 contains 17 residues. The trim removed 6 bases at V and 0 bases at J, leaving 11 bases unmatched. The germline gives CDR1 SNHLY, CDR2 FYNNEI. The CDR3 sequence is CASSRWRGDYSTDTQYF. CDR3 DNA: TGTGCCAGCAGCCGGTGGCGGGGGGACTATAGCACAGATACGCAGTATTTT.

V and J are TRBV15 and TRBJ1-5; D possibly corresponds to TRBD1 (6 bases). The CDR3 length is 13 residues. CDR1 LNHNV and CDR2 YYDKDF come from the germline V gene (reference sequence). V lost 4 bases to trimming and J lost 4 bases, with 8 bases between them. CDR3 DNA: TGTGCCACCAGCAACAGGGTTAATCAGCCCCAGCATTTT. Its translation: CATSNRVNQPQHF.